This TCR beta chain stems from a study of Ad26.COV2.S vaccination and SARS-CoV-2 variants. CDR1 is LNHDA, CDR2 SQIVND, per germline (reference sequence). This CDR3 spans 15 amino acids. V was clipped by 3 bases and J by 2 bases, with 11 bases between them. This clone was seen only once. Treatment described: 19 received Ad26.COV2.S at low or high dose, single or two shots; roughly 5 received placebo; per-sample allocation not given. After the first vaccine or placebo injection, samples were drawn on day 63. The table came from immunoSEQ multiplex PCR; TCRdb's copy has only in-frame clones and leaves some out. Here the sample spans about 680,000 clones, roughly 90% being singletons.

The receptor's source is a person aged 18-65 years who received the Ad26.COV2.S COVID-19 vaccine or a placebo. The chain uses TRBV19 and TRBJ1-5; D is perhaps TRBD1 (5 bases). The material sequenced was peripheral blood, taken in a trial of Ad26.COV2.S vaccine versus placebo. The CDR3 region is CASSMGDWGNQPQHF. CDR3 DNA sequence: TGTGCCAGTAGTATGGGGGACTGGGGCAATCAGCCCCAGCATTTT.